Following are 6 T cell receptor beta chains from one sample sequenced in a study of T cell repertoires in cytomegalovirus infection (dated by TCRdb to between 2017 and 2020). TCRdb shows the sequencer as Illumina HiSeq 1500. TCRdb passed the public sequencing reads through fastp at Q25 and MiXCR, retaining productive beta sequences. A single entry per CDR3 protein holds the most common genes and DNA from its merged rows. Counted in this sample were under 600,000 distinct CDR3 sequences; 16% of them appeared once. The ten most abundant clones make up 20% to 30% of the sample. Sequencing used CD8+ T cells from PBMCs. The receptors originated from a human donor in good health (CMV status not recorded). Some clones in this sample may be carry-over from other donors' samples.

This clonotype was counted only a few times. The CDR3 sequence is CSVLLTGLGTGELFF. DNA for the CDR3: TGCAGCGTTCTTTTGACAGGGCTCGGCACCGGGGAGCTGTTTTTT. The rearrangement links TRBV29-1 to TRBJ2-2; 7 bases align to TRBD1. CDR1 and CDR2 (germline): SQVTM, ANQGSEA. Unmatched junction bases numbered 10, after V lost 5 bases and J lost 4 bases. The CDR3 has 15 amino acids.

The chain carries TRBV6-6 and TRBJ2-3, with 8 positions matching TRBD1. V dropped 7 bases and J dropped 7; count of bases not matched to a gene: 13. In germline, CDR1 is MNHNY, CDR2 SVGAGI (reference sequence). The CDR3 totals 15 residues. DNA for the CDR3: TGTGCCAGCATGGCCTTCGGACAGGGTCACCATACGCAGTATTTT. Protein product: CASMAFGQGHHTQYF.

This clonotype was seen more than once but under ten times. The DNA for the CDR3 is TGTGCCAGCGTCGGGACAGGGAGCCCACGTATTGATCGGAACACTGAAGCTTTCTTT. This translates into CASVGTGSPRIDRNTEAFF. The chain combines TRBV25-1 with TRBJ1-1, with 9 bases fitting TRBD1. V shed 8 bases, J shed 1 base, and the junction held 20 bases outside the gene matches. CDR1 and CDR2 from the germline V gene are MGHDK and SYGVNS. The CDR3 extends over 19 amino acids.

The chain employs TRBV6-5 and TRBJ2-3; possibly TRBD2 for D (7 bases). Germline CDR1 is MNHEY and CDR2 is SVGAGI. Trimming took 2 bases from V and 3 from J, leaving 18 bases between them. The CDR3 runs to 17 residues. In DNA, the CDR3 is TGTGCCAGCAGTTACACGGAGGGGGGGGCACAAACAGATACGCAGTATTTT. This encodes CASSYTEGGAQTDTQYF.

This clonotype was counted only a few times. The chain carries TRBV19 and TRBJ2-1; D might be TRBD1 (6 bases). The CDR3 length is 13 residues. The germline gives CDR1 LNHDA, CDR2 SQIVND (reference sequence). Trimming pared 3 bases from V and 7 bases from J, leaving 10 bases between. The CDR3 region has the DNA TGTGCCAGTAGTATTGGTAGGGGGAATGAGCAGTTCTTC. Translated: CASSIGRGNEQFF.

This clonotype was seen many times. The chain uses TRBV27 and TRBJ2-1, with D maybe TRBD2 (6 bases). The V gene's germline CDR1 is MNHEY and CDR2 SMNVEV (reference sequence). The V and J ends lost 6 bases and 6 bases respectively, with 15 bases between them. CDR3 length: 14 residues. The CDR3 nucleotides are TGTGCCAGCAGCTATTTATTCGGGGGCAATGAGCAGTTCTTC. Translation gives CASSYLFGGNEQFF.